A selection of T cell receptor beta chains follows, all from one sample in a study of T cell changes during pregnancy in multiple sclerosis. The table came from immunoSEQ multiplex PCR; TCRdb's copy has only in-frame clones and leaves some out. The table has 30,000 or so clones, roughly 87% seen once. Specimen: CD8+ T cells from peripheral blood mononuclear cells, collected in the first trimester of pregnancy. Receptors originate from a female donor with multiple sclerosis, enrolled in a pregnancy study. Both conserved end residues are part of each CDR3. D genes are given only for firm matches. For some rows the clone size is stated as once, few or many, or as a class when expanded; others skip it.

V gene	clone size	D gene	J gene	CDR3 protein	CDR3 DNA
TRBV23-1	.	.	TRBJ1-1	CASSRTPIRDRLCTEAFF	TGCGCCAGCAGTCGAACCCCGATAAGAGACAGGCTGTGCACTGAAGCTTTCTTT
TRBV28	.	TRBD1	TRBJ1-5	CASSLYLTGVQSQPQHF	TGTGCCAGCAGTTTATATTTGACAGGGGTGCAGAGTCAGCCCCAGCATTTT
TRBV5-4	.	.	TRBJ2-3	CASSLDEGGSTDTQYF	TGTGCCAGCAGCTTGGATGAGGGAGGATCCACAGATACGCAGTATTTT
TRBV6-1	once	TRBD2	TRBJ2-5	CASRYSGEETQYF	TGTGCCAGCAGGTATAGCGGGGAAGAGACCCAGTACTTC
TRBV4-1	.	.	TRBJ1-2	CASSQRFGDNYGYTF	TGCGCCAGCAGCCAAAGGTTCGGGGATAACTATGGCTACACCTTC
TRBV5-1	.	TRBD2	TRBJ2-1	CASSLIIGLAGNEQFF	TGCGCCAGCAGCTTAATTATCGGACTAGCCGGGAATGAGCAGTTCTTC
TRBV27	.	TRBD1	TRBJ2-3	CASSPRTGGESDTQYF	TGTGCCAGCAGTCCCCGGACAGGTGGGGAGTCAGATACGCAGTATTTT
TRBV2	.	TRBD1	TRBJ2-3	CASTQDPGQGTTDTQYF	TGTGCCAGCACTCAAGACCCGGGACAGGGGACCACAGATACGCAGTATTTT
TRBV9	.	TRBD1	TRBJ2-7	CASSRGTEGAYEQYF	TGTGCCAGCAGCAGAGGGACAGAAGGAGCCTACGAGCAGTACTTC
TRBV27	few	.	TRBJ2-1	CASSLQVNNEQFF	TGTGCCAGCAGTTTACAGGTGAACAATGAGCAGTTCTTC
TRBV28	.	TRBD1	TRBJ1-1	CASSLQGGSTEAFF	TGTGCCAGCAGTTTACAGGGGGGAAGCACTGAAGCTTTCTTT
TRBV14	.	TRBD1	TRBJ1-4	CASSQDGQGDEKLFF	TGTGCCAGCAGCCAAGACGGACAGGGAGATGAAAAACTGTTTTTT
TRBV7-9	.	.	TRBJ2-5	CASSFSGEETQYF	TGTGCCAGCAGCTTTTCGGGGGAAGAGACCCAGTACTTC
TRBV28	.	.	TRBJ2-3	CASSLSYTDTQYF	TGTGCCAGCAGTTTATCCTACACAGATACGCAGTATTTT
TRBV27	.	TRBD1	TRBJ1-1	CASSLWTGGNTEAFF	TGTGCCAGCAGTTTGTGGACAGGGGGTAACACTGAAGCTTTCTTT
TRBV5-1	.	TRBD2	TRBJ2-7	CASSSGSLYEQYF	TGCGCCAGCAGTAGCGGGAGTCTCTACGAGCAGTACTTC
TRBV5-4	.	TRBD2	TRBJ2-7	CASSPSGFLGEQYF	TGTGCCAGCAGCCCTAGCGGGTTTCTAGGGGAGCAGTACTTC
TRBV5-4	.	.	TRBJ2-7	CASSGGISYEQYF	TGTGCCAGCAGCGGGGGGATTTCCTACGAGCAGTACTTC
TRBV6-5	.	.	TRBJ1-2	CASSYSKGEINYGYTF	TGTGCCAGCAGTTACTCGAAGGGGGAAATTAACTATGGCTACACCTTC
TRBV6-1	.	.	TRBJ1-2	CASSEGGQDGYTF	TGTGCCAGCAGTGAAGGGGGGCAGGATGGCTACACCTTC
TRBV13	once	TRBD1	TRBJ2-2	CASSTGGDNGELFF	TGTGCCAGCAGTACAGGGGGCGATAACGGGGAGCTGTTTTTT
TRBV7-9	.	.	TRBJ2-5	CASSWPPDGKETQYF	TGTGCCAGCAGCTGGCCCCCGGACGGGAAAGAGACCCAGTACTTC
TRBV7-2	.	TRBD2	TRBJ2-7	CASSLEGLAGSLYEQYF	TGTGCCAGCAGCTTAGAGGGGCTAGCGGGATCTCTTTACGAGCAGTACTTC
TRBV5-1	.	TRBD1	TRBJ2-2	CASSWATGRTGELFF	TGCGCCAGCAGCTGGGCGACAGGGCGAACCGGGGAGCTGTTTTTT
TRBV4-1	.	.	TRBJ1-2	CASSPDRQRYTF	TGCGCCAGCAGCCCCGATAGACAGCGCTACACCTTC
TRBV7-6	.	TRBD1	TRBJ1-1	CASSLEGAVAFF	TGTGCCAGCAGCTTAGAGGGGGCGGTGGCTTTCTTT
TRBV9	.	TRBD1	TRBJ1-1	CASSVAQGETEAFF	TGTGCCAGCAGCGTAGCTCAGGGGGAGACTGAAGCTTTCTTT
TRBV16	.	TRBD1	TRBJ1-6	CASSLTTGQGSNSPLHF	TGTGCCAGCAGCCTCACCACGGGACAGGGCTCTAATTCACCCCTCCACTTT
TRBV15	.	.	TRBJ2-3	CATSRDSGATDTQYF	TGTGCCACCAGCAGAGATAGCGGCGCCACAGATACGCAGTATTTT
TRBV15	.	.	TRBJ1-6	CATSRTALNSPLHF	TGTGCCACCAGCAGGACAGCGTTAAATTCACCCCTCCACTTT
TRBV6-5	.	TRBD2	TRBJ2-1	CASSWTSGVLNNEQFF	TGTGCCAGCAGTTGGACTAGCGGAGTCCTAAACAATGAGCAGTTCTTC
TRBV7-6	.	.	TRBJ2-5	CASSHTRGPAETQYF	TGTGCCAGCAGCCATACAAGAGGGCCGGCGGAGACCCAGTACTTC